Included here is one T cell receptor beta chain sequence, with context. What it binds is unknown. The data belong to a study of cytomegalovirus exposure and HLA in healthy donors. It was with 60 Vbeta and 13 Jbeta primers that the PCR ran. Sequencing was performed with immunoSEQ multiplex PCR; in TCRdb, only in-frame clones are kept and a portion is missing. The table shows 150,000 to 200,000 clones, with about two thirds occurring only once. Study-wide findings and caveats: Later work found that TCR association rates differed between HLA loci; DRB1 had the most and HLA-C the fewest.

The sample comprised PBMCs. The TCR comes from a woman aged 18-30 years in good health and CMV-seropositive.

The CDR3 nucleotides read TGTGCCAGCAGGACAGGGGGCCCACACTCTGGAAACACCATATATTTT. This codes for CASRTGGPHSGNTIYF. The chain recombines TRBV28 with TRBJ1-3; 10 bases fit TRBD1. The CDR3 is 16 residues long. The V gene end was trimmed by 6 bases and the J gene end by 0 bases; junction bases not matched to a gene: 5. Germline V gives CDR1 MDHEN, CDR2 SYDVKM.